This note documents a single T cell receptor (beta chain) sequence. The target antigen is unknown. This sample was taken from a study of early T cells in non-severe SARS-CoV-2 infection. About the study: Unsorted whole-blood RNA was sequenced in bulk, leaving chains unpaired.

In the library, individual cDNA molecules carried attached unique molecular identifiers. TCRdb passed the 5' RACE reads through MiXCR, listing each CDR3 protein once. The data show around 40,000 distinct CDR3 sequences, approximately 11% seen once. This CDR3 comprises 17 residues. V lost 3 bases to trimming and J lost 0 bases, with 15 bases between them. Study findings and constraints: VDJdb matches were skewed toward anti-spike CD8 T cell responses.

Sequencing was carried out using whole blood. The chain carries TRBV12-3 or TRBV12-4 and TRBJ1-3; no clear D gene. The receptor's source is an adult who was a healthcare worker with PCR-confirmed SARS-CoV-2 infection or an uninfected control (not recorded which). The CDR3 DNA follows: TGTGCCAGCAGTTTTTATGGCACCGATAACTCTGGAAACACCATATATTTT. This translates into CASSFYGTDNSGNTIYF.